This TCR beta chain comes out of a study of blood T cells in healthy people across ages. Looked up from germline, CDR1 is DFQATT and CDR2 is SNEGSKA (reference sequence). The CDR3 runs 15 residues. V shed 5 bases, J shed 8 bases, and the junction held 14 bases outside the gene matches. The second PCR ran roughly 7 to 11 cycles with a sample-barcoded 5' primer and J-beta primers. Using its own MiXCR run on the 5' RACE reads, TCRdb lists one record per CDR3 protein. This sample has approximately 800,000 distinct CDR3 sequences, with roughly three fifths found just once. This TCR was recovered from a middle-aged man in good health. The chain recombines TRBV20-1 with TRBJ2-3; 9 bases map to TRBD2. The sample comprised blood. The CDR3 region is CSAVVAGARGGTQYF. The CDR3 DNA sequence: TGCAGTGCTGTCGTAGCGGGGGCCCGAGGGGGTACGCAGTATTTT.